This T cell receptor (beta chain) was recorded in a study of T cell repertoires in cytomegalovirus infection (dated by TCRdb to the late 2010s). As for the study more broadly: Peptide stimulations targeted recently identified HLA-C-restricted CMV epitopes, whose presentation resists viral immunomodulation, together with well-studied HLA-B-restricted epitopes. Donor HLA type was relevant to the analysis, because carriage of CMV infection together with the matching HLA type was indicated by public TCR beta signatures. General study outcomes and caveats: In both this cohort and an independent roughly 350-donor cohort, the cumulative frequency of public TCR beta family members distinguished carriers of CMV infection plus the relevant HLA type. In the ex vivo response, HLA-C-restricted CMV-specific TCR beta clonotypes were dominant, and in two of eight donors the single most frequent clonotype came from this HLA-C-restricted group.

The CDR3, cysteine through phenylalanine, is 14 amino acids long. Kept here is only the CDR3 DNA, which spans 42 bases and is read in frame from base 1. Deletion took 6 bases off V and 4 bases off J, with a span of 13 bases between the germline ends. Per the germline V gene (reference sequence), MNHNY is the CDR1 and SVGAGI is the CDR2. The treatment or condition label, as the study defines it: in vitro stimulation with specific CMV peptide epitopes to enrich CMV-specific T cells. As to this clonotype: There is no known antigen for this receptor. Qualities for individual bases were not recorded, and no much larger clone is one base off.

Instrument used: Illumina HiSeq 1500. TCRdb passed the public sequencing reads through fastp at Q25 and MiXCR, retaining productive beta sequences. Each entry is one CDR3 protein sequence, shown with its most common DNA and genes. Counted in this sample were 680,000 or so distinct CDR3 sequences; 33% of them appeared once. The ten largest clones capture around a sixth of the sample. The TCR was taken from a human donor in good health (CMV status not recorded). Some clones in this sample may be carry-over from other donors' samples. The sequence is built from TRBV6-6 and TRBJ1-5; the D gene cannot be named for sure. Here the sequenced sample was cultured PBMCs, taken from culture after CMV antigen stimulation. In nucleotide form, the sequence is TGTGCCAGCAGCCCCGGGAGAGTGAATCAGCCCCAGCATTTT. Its protein reads: CASSPGRVNQPQHF.